The 17 T cell receptor beta chains presented below share a single source sample, sequenced in a study of OX40 agonist ivuxolimab in advanced cancers. The protocol used for the library was the immunoSEQ multiplex PCR assay. TCRdb mirrors the immuneACCESS table, restricted to in-frame sequences. Some clones are absent from its copies; in checked studies, under half trace to an unresolved V gene, and the reason for the others is unknown. The sample has tens of thousands of clones on record, approximately 86% of them singletons. Just over 0.75% of the sample comes from the top ten. The input for sequencing was CD4+ or CD8+ T cells sorted from blood, taken in a trial of the OX40 agonist ivuxolimab. Every receptor here comes from an adult with an advanced solid tumor such as melanoma, head and neck, liver or kidney cancer.

The V call is TRBV9, the J call TRBJ2-5; D not certain. The CDR3 is 14 residues long. The V end was cut by 4 bases, the J end by 0 bases, with 10 bases between. Germline lookup yields CDR1 SGDLS and CDR2 YYNGEE. CDR3 sequence (DNA): TGTGCCAGCAGCCCCCGAACGTACCAAGAGACCCAGTACTTC. This sequence encodes CASSPRTYQETQYF. Full variable domain (remainder filled in from reference TRBV9 and TRBJ2-5): DSGVTQTPKHLITATGQRVTLRCSPRSGDLSVYWYQQSLDQGLQFLIQYYNGEERAKGNILERFSAQQFPDLHSELNLSSLELGDSALYFCASSPRTYQETQYFGPGTRLLVL.

V is TRBV6-5 and J is TRBJ1-2; TRBD1 might be the D (5 bases). CDR1 and CDR2 (germline): MNHEY, SVGAGI. This CDR3 has 13 residues. V lost 4 bases to trimming and J lost 8 bases, with 14 bases between them. The CDR3: CASSSPGGLGYTF. CDR3 DNA: TGTGCCAGCAGTTCGCCCGGGGGGTTGGGCTACACCTTC.

V gene TRBV2 combines with J gene TRBJ2-2; unclear D gene. CDR3 size: 14 residues. CDR1 is SNHLY, CDR2 FYNNEI, per germline. V gave up 7 bases and J gave up 0 bases, with 9 bases separating them. The CDR3 sequence is CASKADSNTGELFF. CDR3 DNA sequence: TGTGCCAGCAAGGCCGATTCGAACACCGGGGAGCTGTTTTTT.

This clone occurred a few times. V usage is TRBV5-1 and J usage is TRBJ1-5; D call uncertain. The V gene lost 4 bases and the J gene lost 4 bases, with 9 bases spanning the gap. Germline V lookup: CDR1 SGHRS, CDR2 YFSETQ. The length of the CDR3 is 13 residues. CDR3: CASSLDRNQPQHF. DNA of the CDR3: TGCGCCAGCAGCCTGGATAGAAATCAGCCCCAGCATTTT.

This clone was counted a single time. V is TRBV11-2 and J is TRBJ1-2; 8 nucleotides align to TRBD1. After removal of 4 bases from V and 6 bases from J, the junction contained 7 bases not matched to a gene. The CDR3 is 14 residues long. Germline V lookup: CDR1 SGHAT, CDR2 FQNNGV. The CDR3 sequence is CASSYSGGNNGYTF. CDR3 nucleotides: TGTGCCAGCAGCTATTCAGGGGGCAATAATGGCTACACCTTC. Drawing the rest from reference TRBV11-2 and TRBJ1-2, the complete variable domain is EAGVAQSPRYKIIEKRQSVAFWCNPISGHATLYWYQQILGQGPKLLIQFQNNGVVDDSQLPKDRFSAERLKGVDSTLKIQPAKLEDSAVYLCASSYSGGNNGYTFGSGTRLTVV.

This clone was counted only a few times. The rearrangement joins TRBV7-9 to TRBJ2-2, with 9 positions matching TRBD1. CDR1 and CDR2 (germline): SEHNR, FQNEAQ (reference sequence). The ends lost 5 bases at V and 4 bases at J; junction bases unmatched: 5. This CDR3 contains 15 residues. The CDR3 DNA follows: TGTGCCAGCAGCGTGGGACAGGGCCTCACCGGGGAGCTGTTTTTT. Translation: CASSVGQGLTGELFF.

DNA for the CDR3: TGTGCCAGCAGCTTAGAATGGATAGGGGTTGAGCAGTTCTTC. This encodes CASSLEWIGVEQFF. This chain connects TRBV7-2 to TRBJ2-1; D may be TRBD1 (5 bases). The CDR3 sequence is 14 residues long. V shed 1 base and J shed 9 bases, with 13 bases lying between them. CDR1 is SGHTA and CDR2 is FQGNSA in the germline V gene.

The gene calls are TRBV7-3 and TRBJ1-6; D not resolved. The V end was cut by 1 base, the J end by 10 bases, with 8 bases between. CDR1 is SGHTA and CDR2 is FQGTGA in the germline V gene. The CDR3 has 13 residues. CDR3 sequence: CASSLMPESPLHF. In DNA, the CDR3 is TGTGCCAGCAGCTTAATGCCGGAATCACCCCTCCACTTT. Using reference TRBV7-3 and TRBJ1-6 for the parts outside the CDR3, the full variable domain is GAGVSQTPSNKVTEKGKYVELRCDPISGHTALYWYRQSLGQGPEFLIYFQGTGAADDSGLPNDRFFAVRPEGSVSTLKIQRTERGDSAVYLCASSLMPESPLHFGNGTRLTVT.

V usage is TRBV18 and J usage is TRBJ2-7, with D perhaps given as TRBD1 or TRBD2 (5 bases each). The CDR3 runs to 14 residues. V lost 2 bases and J lost 11, with 19 bases in between. Germline-derived CDR1 and CDR2 are KGHSH and LQKENI. CDR3 bases: TGTGCCAGCTCACCAGAGAGGGACCGCCACGGGGAGTACTTC. Protein product: CASSPERDRHGEYF.

The V and J genes are TRBV10-1 and TRBJ2-3; D may correspond to TRBD1 or TRBD2 (5 bases each). Per germline, CDR1 WNHNN and CDR2 SYGVQD (reference sequence). This CDR3 has 14 amino acids. Trimming stripped 6 bases from V and 0 bases from J, with 10 bases between. CDR3 region: CASRPGPSTDTQYF. CDR3 nucleotide sequence: TGCGCCAGCAGGCCGGGACCGAGCACAGATACGCAGTATTTT.

In regard to this clone: One end of the junction varies from germline; a read error may be responsible. V gene TRBV28 combines with J gene TRBJ2-2, with TRBD1 identical over 9 bases. Per the germline V gene, CDR1 is MDHEN and CDR2 is SYDVKM. CDR3 length: 16 residues. As DNA, the CDR3 is TGTGCCAGCAGCACCCTCGGGACAGGGCGGGCCGGGGGGCTGTTTTTT. Its protein is CASSTLGTGRAGGLFF.

This clone occurred once. As DNA, the CDR3 is TGTGCCAGCAGTTATATACCGGGACAGGGGGCCACTGAAGCTTTCTTT. As protein: CASSYIPGQGATEAFF. The chain combines TRBV27 with TRBJ1-1; 12 bases agree with TRBD1. Germline values: CDR1 MNHEY, CDR2 SMNVEV (reference sequence). The V and J ends lost 4 bases and 4 bases, in that order; junction bases with no gene match: 7. The CDR3 loop spans 16 amino acids.

The chain employs TRBV6-6 and TRBJ2-7; TRBD1 might be the D (6 bases). In germline, CDR1 is MNHNY, CDR2 SVGAGI (reference sequence). The CDR3 loop spans 13 amino acids. V shed 7 bases and J shed 3 bases, with 13 bases lying between them. In DNA, the CDR3 is TGTGCCAGCACTCCACAGGGTATCTACGAGCAGTACTTC. This sequence encodes CASTPQGIYEQYF.

The CDR3 DNA reads as TGTGCCAGCAGGGGATTGGGGGGGTCTCAAGAGACCCAGTACTTC. This translates into CASRGLGGSQETQYF. V is TRBV2 and J is TRBJ2-5; 7 bases map to TRBD2. J gave up 2 bases and V 6 bases, and 9 bases lay outside the gene matches. Germline V gives CDR1 SNHLY, CDR2 FYNNEI. CDR3 length: 15 amino acids.

The chain combines TRBV5-4 with TRBJ1-2; 8 positions agree with TRBD1. The CDR3 runs 16 residues. The V gene end was trimmed by 4 bases and the J gene end by 2 bases; junction bases not matched to a gene: 10. CDR1 SGHNT and CDR2 YYREEE come from the germline V gene (reference sequence). The CDR3 sequence is CASSGRDRITNYGYTF. CDR3 sequence (DNA): TGTGCCAGCAGCGGCCGGGACAGGATAACAAACTATGGCTACACCTTC.

The chain links TRBV7-9 to TRBJ1-1; 8 positions match TRBD1. This CDR3 has 14 residues. V was clipped by 7 bases and J by 1 base; unmatched bases: 5. Germline V lookup: CDR1 SEHNR, CDR2 FQNEAQ (reference sequence). The DNA of the CDR3 is TGTGCCAGCAACAGGGGGGTTGGGAACACTGAAGCTTTCTTT. Amino acids: CASNRGVGNTEAFF.

The V and J genes are TRBV18 and TRBJ2-5, with TRBD2 as a possible D gene (6 bases). The last part of the DNA fits TRBJ2-7 better; the J call may be wrong. CDR1 KGHSH and CDR2 LQKENI come from the germline V gene. The CDR3 consists of 12 residues. This CDR3 reads CASSNGDSEQYF. In DNA, the CDR3 is TGTGCCAGCTCAAATGGGGACTCCGAGCAGTACTTC.